The rows below give T cell receptor beta chains drawn from one sample of a study of type 1 regulatory T cells. Their target antigens are unknown. Each CDR3 protein is one row after TCRdb ran MiXCR on the reads. The data show approximately 42,000 distinct CDR3 sequences, with approximately 12% seen just once and 6.5% to 9% held by the top ten. The material sequenced was cultured non-Tr1 T cells, either the whole culture or a sorted T cell fraction (not recorded which). These receptors originate from a human donor in good health. Each CDR3 is given with its conserved first and last residue. Each record gives: D gene, clone size, J gene, V gene, CDR3 DNA, CDR3 protein. The D gene is left open where the match is weak. Expanded clones get a size class; other rows say once, few or many, or leave the size out.

>NA|many|TRBJ2-5|TRBV12-3/TRBV12-4
TGTGCCAGCAGTTCTAATCCGGGGTTAGGGAAAGAGACCCAGTACTTC
CASSSNPGLGKETQYF
>NA|few|TRBJ2-7|TRBV10-3
TGTGCCATCAGTGAGGGGGGAATCTACGAGCAGTACTTC
CAISEGGIYEQYF
>NA|few|TRBJ1-5|TRBV29-1
TGCAGCGTTGGGCAGGGTGGGGATCAGCCCCAGCATTTT
CSVGQGGDQPQHF
>TRBD1|NA|TRBJ1-2|TRBV3-1
TGTGCCAGCAGCCAAGAGGACAGGGCGGGTGGCTACACCTTC
CASSQEDRAGGYTF
>TRBD1|many|TRBJ2-5|TRBV30
TGTGCCTGGAGCCAAAACAGGGGCGGAGAGACCCAGTACTTC
CAWSQNRGGETQYF
>NA|medium-sized|TRBJ1-5|TRBV6-1
TGTGCCAGCAGTGTAGGTCAGCCCCAGCATTTT
CASSVGQPQHF
>NA|few|TRBJ1-4|TRBV18
TGTGCCAGCTCACCCGGGATTGAAAAACTGTTTTTT
CASSPGIEKLFF
>TRBD1|NA|TRBJ2-5|TRBV12-3/TRBV12-4
TGTGCCAGCAGTTCGGGACAGGAGGAGACCCAGTACTTC
CASSSGQEETQYF
>NA|many|TRBJ2-2|TRBV7-8
TGTGCCAGCAGGACAACGGGCGTACACACCGGGGAGCTGTTTTTT
CASRTTGVHTGELFF
>NA|many|TRBJ1-1|TRBV3-1
TGTGCCAGCAGCCGCGGACGAGTGTACACTGAAGCTTTCTTT
CASSRGRVYTEAFF
>TRBD2|few|TRBJ2-1|TRBV20-1
TGCAGTGCTGGGTCCGGGACTAGCCTCTACAATGAGCAGTTCTTC
CSAGSGTSLYNEQFF
>NA|many|TRBJ2-1|TRBV20-1
TGCAGTCCGACCCGGAATGAGCAGTTCTTC
CSPTRNEQFF
>NA|NA|TRBJ1-1|TRBV28
TGTGCCAGCAGCTCCCAGGGTGGCACTGAAGCTTTCTTT
CASSSQGGTEAFF
>TRBD2|NA|TRBJ2-3|TRBV7-3
TGTGCCAGCAGCTTAAGGGGGCGGGCCCTAGCGGGATTTAGCGCAGATACGCAGTATTTT
CASSLRGRALAGFSADTQYF
>NA|NA|TRBJ2-1|TRBV7-2
TGTGCCAGCAGCCCTCGAAACAGGGACAATGAGCAGTTCTTC
CASSPRNRDNEQFF
>NA|few|TRBJ1-2|TRBV6-5
TGTGCCAGCAGGGGGGACGTAGCCTATGGCTACACCTTC
CASRGDVAYGYTF
>NA|many|TRBJ2-2|TRBV7-9
TGTGCCAGCAGCTTGCGCGCCAACACCGGGGAGCTGTTTTTT
CASSLRANTGELFF
>NA|few|TRBJ2-3|TRBV20-1
TGCAGTGCCCAGGGCCTTCGATCTAGCACAGATACGCAGTATTTT
CSAQGLRSSTDTQYF
>NA|NA|TRBJ2-5|TRBV20-1
TGCAGTGCTGGAGGAGAGACCCAGTACTTC
CSAGGETQYF
>NA|NA|TRBJ1-2|TRBV20-1
TGCAGTGCTAGAGATATTCGGGCAGGACCACTCTACACCTTC
CSARDIRAGPLYTF
>TRBD2|NA|TRBJ2-2|TRBV18
TGTGCCAGCTCACCAAGGAGCGGGACTCGTACCGGGGAGCTGTTTTTT
CASSPRSGTRTGELFF
>NA|medium-sized|TRBJ1-1|TRBV20-1
TGCAGTGCTAGACTCGAACATCTCTGGAACACTGAAGCTTTCTTT
CSARLEHLWNTEAFF
>TRBD1|many|TRBJ1-1|TRBV5-1
TGCGCCAGCAGCCAACAGGGGGCGAGGAACACTGAAGCTTTCTTT
CASSQQGARNTEAFF
>TRBD2|NA|TRBJ2-3|TRBV7-2
TGTGCCAGCAGCCCCCGCCTAGCGGGGGCAGATACGCAGTATTTT
CASSPRLAGADTQYF
>NA|NA|TRBJ2-5|TRBV20-1
TGCAGTGCGAGGACCATCGGGGTGGAGACCCAGTACTTC
CSARTIGVETQYF
>NA|NA|TRBJ1-6|TRBV27
TGTGCCAGCACTTCAGGATGGAGCTCCTATAATTCACCCCTCCACTTT
CASTSGWSSYNSPLHF
>NA|NA|TRBJ2-1|TRBV5-4
TGTGCCAGCAGCTTGGTGGGGGGAAATGAGCAGTTCTTC
CASSLVGGNEQFF
>NA|many|TRBJ2-7|TRBV18
TGTGCCAGCTCACCAGTTCCCAATTCCGAGCAGTACTTC
CASSPVPNSEQYF
>NA|few|TRBJ1-3|TRBV20-1
TGCAGTGCTAGGCTGGACAGAGGAAACACCATATATTTT
CSARLDRGNTIYF
>TRBD2|few|TRBJ2-2|TRBV5-1
TGCGCCAGCAGCTTGGCCATACTAGCGGGAGCCACCGGGGAGCTGTTTTTT
CASSLAILAGATGELFF
>TRBD2|NA|TRBJ2-7|TRBV4-3
TGCGCCAGCAGCCATTTAGCGGGAGGGCCGACCGAGCAGTACTTC
CASSHLAGGPTEQYF
>NA|many|TRBJ2-5|TRBV27
TGTGCCAGCAGTTTGCTGGGCGGGGCTCAAGAGACCCAGTACTTC
CASSLLGGAQETQYF
>NA|many|TRBJ2-3|TRBV5-1
TGCGCCAGCAGCTTGCTCGGGGGATACACAGATACGCAGTATTTT
CASSLLGGYTDTQYF
>NA|NA|TRBJ2-1|TRBV20-1
TGCAGTGCTAGAGGGTTAAGTGAGCAGTTCTTC
CSARGLSEQFF
>NA|NA|TRBJ1-1|TRBV29-1
TGCAGCGTTGACGGGCAGGGATCTACTGAAGCTTTCTTT
CSVDGQGSTEAFF
>TRBD2|few|TRBJ2-7|TRBV20-1
TGCAGTGCTAGCGGGAGGGCCTACGAGCAGTACTTC
CSASGRAYEQYF
>NA|NA|TRBJ2-7|TRBV20-1
TGCAGTGCTAGAGGGGCGGTGGGCGAGCAGTACTTC
CSARGAVGEQYF
>NA|NA|TRBJ2-7|TRBV20-1
TGCAGTGCTAGAGACGGATACGAGCAGTACTTC
CSARDGYEQYF
>NA|many|TRBJ1-5|TRBV20-1
TGCAGTGCTAGTAATCAGGGTATAAATCAGCCCCAGCATTTT
CSASNQGINQPQHF
>TRBD1|few|TRBJ2-2|TRBV20-1
TGCAGTGCTGCCAGGACAGGGCACACCGGGGAGCTGTTTTTT
CSAARTGHTGELFF
>NA|few|TRBJ2-5|TRBV20-1
TGCAGTGCTAAGGGACCACGGGGATTCGGGACCCAGTACTTC
CSAKGPRGFGTQYF
>NA|NA|TRBJ2-2|TRBV7-9
TGTGCCAGCAGCTTACCCCTAGGGGAGCTGTTTTTT
CASSLPLGELFF
>NA|few|TRBJ2-2|TRBV5-6
TGTGCCAGCAGCTTTTCCGGGCTCCCAGGCCAGCTGTTTTTT
CASSFSGLPGQLFF
>NA|many|TRBJ1-5|TRBV5-1
TGCGCCAGCAGCTTGAAGGCAGGGGGCAATCAGCCCCAGCATTTT
CASSLKAGGNQPQHF
>NA|many|TRBJ1-5|TRBV5-1
TGCGCCAGCAGCTTGGGAAAGCATCAGCCCCAGCATTTT
CASSLGKHQPQHF
>NA|NA|TRBJ1-1|TRBV12-3/TRBV12-4
TGTGCCAGCAGTTTAGCGGGGCAGTCCAACACTGAAGCTTTCTTT
CASSLAGQSNTEAFF
>TRBD2|few|TRBJ2-7|TRBV20-1
TGCAGTGCTAGTAAGGCTAGCGGCTACGAGCAGTACTTC
CSASKASGYEQYF
>TRBD1|NA|TRBJ2-1|TRBV5-1
TGCGCCAGCAGCTTGGAGACAGGGGACTTATTCTACAATGAGCAGTTCTTC
CASSLETGDLFYNEQFF
>NA|NA|TRBJ2-7|TRBV25-1
TGTGCCAGCAGTGGGACAACCTACGAGCAATACTTC
CASSGTTYEQYF
>NA|NA|TRBJ1-5|TRBV12-3/TRBV12-4
TGTGCCAGCAGTAGGCAGGGGTTAAATCAGCCCCAGCATTTT
CASSRQGLNQPQHF
>TRBD2|NA|TRBJ2-3|TRBV5-1
TGCGCCAGCAGCTTGGAGCGGGGATCTAGCACAGATACGCAGTATTTT
CASSLERGSSTDTQYF